The present T cell receptor beta chain was sequenced within a study of a mutant IDH1 vaccine in newly diagnosed glioma. Looking at the study overall: Patients received vaccination from 4-6 weeks after radiotherapy alone, or with temozolomide cycles. The treated population exhibited a male proportion of roughly 62%, a female proportion of roughly 40%, and a mean age of approximately 42 years. Earlier treatment was radiotherapy, temozolomide, or both, with most getting both.

Documented time point: week 35, safety follow-up. All doses held 300 ug of mutant IDH1 20-mer peptide, with topical imiquimod. Generated by immunoSEQ multiplex PCR, the TCRdb table keeps only in-frame clones and is missing some. The sample consists of roughly 64,000 clones, roughly 68% of them appearing once. As regards this clone: No antigen is known for it.

Sequenced material: PBMCs, taken from a glioma patient whose treatment included an IDH1 peptide vaccine. This sequence was found in a man in his fifties or sixties with glioma.

CDR3 sequence reads: CASSLGQTLNSPLHF. In DNA, the CDR3 is TGTGCCAGCAGTCTGGGACAGACTCTTAATTCACCCCTCCACTTT. This chain uses TRBV2 with TRBJ1-6; 7 bases match TRBD1. CDR1 and CDR2 (germline): SNHLY, FYNNEI. Trimming removed 5 bases from V and 6 bases from J; junction bases left unmatched: 7. CDR3 length equals 15 residues.